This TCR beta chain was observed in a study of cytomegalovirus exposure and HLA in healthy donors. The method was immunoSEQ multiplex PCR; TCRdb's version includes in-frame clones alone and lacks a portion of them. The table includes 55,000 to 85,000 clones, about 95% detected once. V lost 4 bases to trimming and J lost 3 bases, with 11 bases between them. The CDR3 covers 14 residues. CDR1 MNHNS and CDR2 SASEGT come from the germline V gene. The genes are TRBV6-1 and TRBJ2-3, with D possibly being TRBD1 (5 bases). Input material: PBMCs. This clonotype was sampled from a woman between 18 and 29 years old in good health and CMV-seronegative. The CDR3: CASSVQGGTDTQYF. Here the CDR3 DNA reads TGTGCCAGCAGTGTGCAGGGCGGTACAGATACGCAGTATTTT.